This T cell receptor (beta chain) stems from a study of blood T cell repertoires in COVID-19. Germline CDR1 reads ENHRY; CDR2 reads SYGVKD. The V segment lost 2 bases and the J segment 1 base; nucleotides outside the gene matches: 4. The CDR3 spans 15 residues. TCRdb's table, derived via immunoSEQ multiplex PCR, lists solely in-frame clones and lacks some. The sample lists around 310,000 clones; roughly nine tenths were seen once. The sample comprised PBMCs or T cells enriched from blood (not recorded which). This rearrangement joins TRBV10-3 to TRBJ2-7, with 8 bases lining up with TRBD1. This receptor was identified in a woman aged 25 to 39 who had recovered from COVID-19. The CDR3 reads CAISERTGFSYEQYF. The CDR3 coding sequence is TGTGCCATCAGTGAGAGGACAGGGTTTTCCTACGAGCAGTACTTC.